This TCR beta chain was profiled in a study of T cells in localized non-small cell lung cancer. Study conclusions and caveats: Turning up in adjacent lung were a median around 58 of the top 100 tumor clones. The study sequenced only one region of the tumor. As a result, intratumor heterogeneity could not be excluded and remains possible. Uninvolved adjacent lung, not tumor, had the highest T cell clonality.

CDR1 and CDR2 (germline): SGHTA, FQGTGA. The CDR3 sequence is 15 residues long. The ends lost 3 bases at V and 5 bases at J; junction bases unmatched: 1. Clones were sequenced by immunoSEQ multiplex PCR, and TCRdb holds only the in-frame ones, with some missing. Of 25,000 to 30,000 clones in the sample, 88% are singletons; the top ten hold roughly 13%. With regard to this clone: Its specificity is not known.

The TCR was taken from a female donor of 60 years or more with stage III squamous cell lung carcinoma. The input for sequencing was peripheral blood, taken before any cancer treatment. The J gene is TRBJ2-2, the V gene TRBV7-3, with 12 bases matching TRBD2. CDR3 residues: CASSFGLAGTGELFF. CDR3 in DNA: TGTGCCAGCAGCTTCGGACTAGCGGGGACCGGGGAGCTGTTTTTT.